The 15 T cell receptor beta chains below come from one sample, sequenced in a study of T cells expressing NK-cell markers. TCRdb reprocessed the 5' RACE reads and reports one entry per CDR3 protein, with no DNA. Here the sample table reports approximately 420,000 distinct CDR3 sequences. Sequenced material: blood T cells: a sorted CD56 or NKG2C T cell subset, CD4+ or CD8+ T cells, or bulk PBMC T cells (not recorded which). The receptors originated from a woman aged 45 to 65 in good health.

The chain combines TRBV27 with TRBJ1-2; TCRdb returns TRBD1, unconfirmable since there is no DNA. CDR1 and CDR2 (germline): MNHEY, SMNVEV (reference sequence). This CDR3 is built from 14 residues. CDR3 sequence: CASSRGQMNYGYTF.

The chain's CDR3 is CASRPAGGPYEQYF. V usage is TRBV4-1 and J usage is TRBJ2-7; the TCRdb call, TRBD2, lacks DNA for checking. There are 14 residues in the CDR3. CDR1 is MGHRA and CDR2 is YSYEKL in the germline V gene.

The gene calls are TRBV10-3 and TRBJ2-1; TCRdb's D call, TRBD2, is unchecked because there is no DNA. Germline V gives CDR1 ENHRY, CDR2 SYGVKD. CDR3 length equals 14 residues. CDR3 residues: CATRPGLVEYEQFF.

The chain couples TRBV5-1 to TRBJ2-2; the D call from TCRdb, TRBD2, cannot be confirmed without DNA. The CDR3 has 18 residues. Germline V gene sequence: CDR1 SGHRS, CDR2 YFSETQ. The CDR3 sequence is CASSPRGLAAFNTGELFF.

The chain combines TRBV18 with TRBJ1-1; TCRdb calls TRBD1, which cannot be checked without DNA. Germline CDR1 reads KGHSH; CDR2 reads LQKENI. The CDR3 totals 16 residues. The CDR3 loop is CASSPRTGQTNTEAFF.

The chain is built from TRBV20-1 and TRBJ2-7; TCRdb calls TRBD2, which cannot be checked without DNA. CDR1 DFQATT and CDR2 SNEGSKA come from the germline V gene (reference sequence). The CDR3 sequence is 15 residues long. CDR3 amino acids: CSAIQARVGHYEQYF.

The chain recombines TRBV7-9 with TRBJ2-7; TCRdb's D gene call, TRBD2, goes unchecked for lack of DNA. This CDR3 comprises 15 residues. CDR1 is SEHNR, CDR2 FQNEAQ, per germline (reference sequence). CDR3 protein: CASSLRTDSTYEQYF.

The chain is built from TRBV4-1 and TRBJ2-2; lacking DNA, the TRBD1 call made by TCRdb goes unchecked. The CDR3 spans 15 residues. Per germline, CDR1 MGHRA and CDR2 YSYEKL. CDR3 region: CASTSLGGNTGELFF.

The V gene is TRBV10-3, the J gene TRBJ2-1; the TRBD2 assignment by TCRdb is unverifiable without DNA. Germline CDR1 reads ENHRY; CDR2 reads SYGVKD. The CDR3 is 15 amino acids. CDR3 loop: CAINRAGSGKDEQFF.

The V and J genes are TRBV29-1 and TRBJ2-1; lacking DNA, the TRBD2 call made by TCRdb goes unchecked. The CDR3 sequence is 13 residues long. Per the germline V gene, CDR1 is SQVTM and CDR2 is ANQGSEA. The CDR3 is CSTRGSTYNEQFF.

The CDR3 here is CATSDPQPRYSYNEQFF. This chain links TRBV24-1 with TRBJ2-1. This CDR3 comprises 17 residues. Germline V CDR1 and CDR2: KGHDR, SFDVKD.

The V gene is TRBV6-5, the J gene TRBJ2-2; TCRdb gives TRBD1 as the D gene, but with no DNA this cannot be confirmed. This CDR3 region has 16 residues. Germline-derived CDR1 and CDR2 are MNHEY and SVGAGI. The CDR3 sequence is CASSYGIGALTGELFF.

This chain joins TRBV12-3 or TRBV12-4 and TRBJ2-1; the TCRdb call, TRBD2, lacks DNA for checking. This CDR3 comprises 18 residues. The CDR3 region is CASSLGTSRGRVHNEQFF.

J is TRBJ2-3 and V is TRBV7-6; TCRdb outputs TRBD2, but without DNA this stays unchecked. The CDR3 covers 15 residues. The germline V gene encodes CDR1 SGHVS and CDR2 FNYEAQ. The CDR3 reads CASSARSQSTDTQYF.

This chain connects TRBV5-1 to TRBJ2-2; TCRdb's D gene call, TRBD2, goes unchecked for lack of DNA. Germline V gene lookup returns CDR1 SGHRS and CDR2 YFSETQ. CDR3 length equals 17 residues. The CDR3 loop reads CASSLAGGLANTGELFF.